One and the same sample provided the 28 T cell receptor beta chains below, sequenced in a study of beta chain features in type 1 diabetes. The authors reverse transcribed all of the isolated RNA, so sequencing captured expressed TCRB transcripts. Measured with immunoSEQ multiplex PCR; TCRdb has only the in-frame clones, and not every one. The sample lists about 400,000 clones, over 10% occurring once. The sequencing input was naive CD4+ T cells from blood. The receptors were gathered from a young man in good health.

This clone occurred a few times. This chain joins TRBV28 and TRBJ2-3; 14 bases fit TRBD2. In germline, CDR1 is MDHEN, CDR2 SYDVKM. CDR3 length: 16 residues. Trimming took 11 bases from V and 4 from J; bases not matched to a gene: 11. Here the CDR3 reads CAVGTSGRILSDTQYF. In nucleotides, the CDR3 is TGTGCCGTAGGGACTAGCGGGAGAATCTTGTCAGATACGCAGTATTTT.

This clone showed up just a few times. The genes are TRBV7-9 and TRBJ1-1; TRBD1 might be the D (5 bases). V lost 4 bases, J lost 4 bases, and 16 bases lay in between. Germline CDR1 is SEHNR and CDR2 is FQNEAQ (reference sequence). The CDR3 has 15 residues. As DNA, the CDR3 is TGTGCCAGCAGCTCGGGGGGGGGAAGGAGCACTGAAGCTTTCTTT. This sequence encodes CASSSGGGRSTEAFF.

This clone has a handful of counts. The rearrangement joins TRBV30 to TRBJ1-6; 8 nucleotides align to TRBD1. After removal of 3 bases from V and 6 bases from J, the junction contained 7 bases not matched to a gene. The V gene's germline CDR1 is GTSNPN and CDR2 SVGIG (reference sequence). The CDR3 runs to 15 residues. This CDR3 is CAWRRPGQVNSPLHF. CDR3 nucleotide sequence: TGTGCCTGGAGGAGGCCGGGACAGGTTAATTCACCCCTCCACTTT.

The rearrangement links TRBV7-2 to TRBJ2-7, with 9 bases lining up with TRBD1. The germline CDR1 and CDR2 sequences are SGHTA and FQGNSA. Trimming removed 1 base from V and 4 bases from J; junction bases left unmatched: 5. CDR3 length: 15 residues. CDR3 region: CASSLGGTGMYEQYF. The CDR3 DNA sequence: TGTGCCAGCAGCTTAGGTGGGACAGGGATGTACGAGCAGTACTTC.

This clone appeared a few times. The chain combines TRBV9 with TRBJ1-2, with D unclear. This CDR3 spans 11 amino acids. The V gene's germline CDR1 is SGDLS and CDR2 YYNGEE. V lost 4 bases, J lost 8 bases, and 9 bases lay in between. CDR3 bases: TGTGCCAGCAGCAAGGTGGGCGGCTACACCTTC. This sequence encodes CASSKVGGYTF.

This clone appeared a few times. The CDR3 reads CATQTGFSYNEQFF. CDR3 nucleotide sequence: TGTGCCACACAGACAGGGTTTAGCTACAATGAGCAGTTCTTC. This chain uses TRBV19 with TRBJ2-1; TRBD1 aligns across 7 bases. The trim removed 10 bases at V and 3 bases at J, leaving 9 bases unmatched. Germline V CDR1 and CDR2: LNHDA, SQIVND (reference sequence). The CDR3 contains 14 residues. The full variable domain, completed using reference TRBV19 and TRBJ2-1, is DGGITQSPKYLFRKEGQNVTLSCEQNLNHDAMYWYRQDPGQGLRLIYYSQIVNDFQKGDIAEGYSVSREKKESFPLTVTSAQKNPTAFYLCATQTGFSYNEQFFGPGTRLTVL.

The chain is built from TRBV7-6 and TRBJ1-4; D remains ambiguous. CDR3 length: 13 residues. Germline values: CDR1 SGHVS, CDR2 FNYEAQ. Trimming left V 0 bases short and J 4 bases short, with 3 bases between. The CDR3 here is CASSLAINEKLFF. CDR3 nucleotide sequence: TGTGCCAGCAGCTTAGCCATTAATGAAAAACTGTTTTTT.

The table lists this clone with a few counts. The V gene is TRBV19, the J gene TRBJ2-1, with D possibly TRBD1 on 5 matching bases. Germline-derived CDR1 and CDR2 are LNHDA and SQIVND (reference sequence). V was pared by 5 bases and J by 7 bases, with 9 bases between. CDR3 length equals 12 residues. The CDR3: CASSGAGNEQFF. The CDR3 nucleotides are TGTGCCAGTAGTGGGGCCGGGAATGAGCAGTTCTTC.

The rearrangement links TRBV5-6 to TRBJ2-3, with TRBD2 matching over 10 bases. This CDR3 comprises 16 residues. Germline CDR1 is SGHDT and CDR2 is YYEEEE. V shed 3 bases and J 0 bases; nucleotides not matched to a gene: 4. The CDR3 loop reads CASSSPTSGSTDTQYF. DNA of the CDR3: TGTGCCAGCAGCTCCCCGACTAGCGGGAGCACAGATACGCAGTATTTT. The full variable domain, completed using reference TRBV5-6 and TRBJ2-3, is DAGVTQSPTHLIKTRGQQVTLRCSPKSGHDTVSWYQQALGQGPQFIFQYYEEEERQRGNFPDRFSGHQFPNYSSELNVNALLLGDSALYLCASSSPTSGSTDTQYFGPGTRLTVL.

This clone was picked up a small number of times. This chain links TRBV10-3 with TRBJ2-7; D gene uncertain. Trimming pared 0 bases from V and 7 bases from J, leaving 13 bases between. CDR1 is ENHRY, CDR2 SYGVKD, per germline. CDR3 length equals 14 residues. CDR3 region: CAISESNLPREQYF. CDR3 nucleotide sequence: TGTGCCATCAGTGAGTCGAATCTCCCCCGGGAGCAGTACTTC.

The chain recombines TRBV6-5 with TRBJ1-1; D gene unclear. Germline V gives CDR1 MNHEY, CDR2 SVGAGI. CDR3 length: 13 residues. Trimming removed 6 bases from V and 3 bases from J, with 11 bases in between. Here the CDR3 DNA reads TGTGCCAGCAGACGCGAGGGAGACACTGAAGCTTTCTTT. Translated, it gives CASRREGDTEAFF.

This clone was counted a few times. The rearrangement links TRBV9 to TRBJ2-1; 8 nucleotides agree with TRBD1. V shed 0 bases and J 6 bases; nucleotides not matched to a gene: 8. The V gene's germline CDR1 is SGDLS and CDR2 YYNGEE. There are 16 residues in the CDR3. The CDR3 loop reads CASSVAGQGVSNEQFF. The CDR3 bases are TGTGCCAGCAGCGTAGCAGGACAGGGCGTTTCCAATGAGCAGTTCTTC.

This chain links TRBV28 with TRBJ2-7; 7 bases are a match to TRBD1. This CDR3 contains 14 residues. V dropped 5 bases and J dropped 2; count of bases not matched to a gene: 6. Germline V gene data show CDR1 as MDHEN and CDR2 as SYDVKM. The CDR3 sequence is CASSPPGQTYEQYF. In DNA, the CDR3 is TGTGCCAGCAGTCCCCCGGGACAGACCTACGAGCAGTACTTC.

This clone was seen ten or more times. The chain joins TRBV29-1 to TRBJ2-3; D is undetermined. V lost 7 bases and J 1 base, leaving 12 bases between the germline ends. The CDR3 length is 13 residues. Germline V gene data show CDR1 as SQVTM and CDR2 as ANQGSEA. The CDR3 spells CSALGFGTDTQYF. As DNA, the CDR3 is TGCAGCGCGCTCGGGTTCGGCACAGATACGCAGTATTTT.

V and J are TRBV5-1 and TRBJ2-7; 10 bases line up with TRBD2. CDR1 and CDR2 (germline): SGHRS, YFSETQ. Losses at the gene ends were 3 bases for V and 4 bases for J; bases not matched to a gene: 7. There are 15 residues in the CDR3. CDR3 protein: CASSSLAGKEYEQYF. The CDR3 DNA is TGCGCCAGCAGCTCACTAGCGGGAAAAGAATACGAGCAGTACTTC.

This clone was found a few times. The chain joins TRBV7-2 to TRBJ2-5; a weak D match, TRBD2 (5 bases). Per the germline V gene, CDR1 is SGHTA and CDR2 is FQGNSA. V shed 2 bases and J shed 0 bases, with 7 bases lying between them. This CDR3 has 14 residues. CDR3 residues: CASSLKADQETQYF. The CDR3 nucleotides read TGTGCCAGCAGCTTAAAAGCGGACCAAGAGACCCAGTACTTC.

This clone was seen many times. CDR3 sequence (DNA): TGCAGCGTTCTGGGGGCGAGGGAGCAGTTCTTC. Encoded protein: CSVLGAREQFF. This chain links TRBV29-1 with TRBJ2-1, with D possibly TRBD1 on 6 matching bases. V lost 5 bases, J lost 10 bases, and 12 bases lay in between. The CDR3 is 11 amino acids. Looked up from germline, CDR1 is SQVTM and CDR2 is ANQGSEA.

This clone was found a few times. The chain carries TRBV5-4 and TRBJ2-7, with 13 bases lining up with TRBD2. With 4 bases clipped from V and 0 bases from J, the junction kept 7 bases outside the gene matches. Germline lookup yields CDR1 SGHNT and CDR2 YYREEE (reference sequence). The CDR3 has 17 amino acids. The chain's CDR3 is CASSPGTSGTRSYEQYF. In DNA, the CDR3 is TGTGCCAGCAGCCCGGGGACTAGCGGGACCCGCTCCTACGAGCAGTACTTC. Full variable domain (outside the CDR3, taken from reference TRBV5-4 and TRBJ2-7): ETGVTQSPTHLIKTRGQQVTLRCSSQSGHNTVSWYQQALGQGPQFIFQYYREEENGRGNFPPRFSGLQFPNYSSELNVNALELDDSALYLCASSPGTSGTRSYEQYFGPGTRLTVT.

The chain links TRBV6-5 to TRBJ1-5; the D gene is possibly TRBD1 (5 bases). Trimming removed 10 bases from V and 2 bases from J, with 18 bases in between. The CDR3 has 15 residues. CDR1 MNHEY and CDR2 SVGAGI come from the germline V gene. CDR3 coding DNA: TGTGCCACCCGAATGGGGGGAGCCGGCAATCAGCCCCAGCATTTT. It specifies CATRMGGAGNQPQHF.

V and J are TRBV11-3 and TRBJ2-1, with 14 nucleotides matching TRBD2. J lost 7 bases, V lost 5 bases, and 7 bases had no gene match. This CDR3 is built from 16 residues. CDR1 is SGHNT, CDR2 YENEEA, per germline. The CDR3, as DNA: TGTGCCAGCAGCCCGACGGGACTAGCGGGAGTTAATGAGCAGTTCTTC. Translation: CASSPTGLAGVNEQFF.

The chain joins TRBV27 to TRBJ2-3; TRBD2 agrees at 8 bases. CDR3 size: 14 residues. J was trimmed by 9 bases and V by 6 bases; bases with no gene match: 11. Germline CDR1 reads MNHEY; CDR2 reads SMNVEV (reference sequence). CDR3 residues: CASRPAAGGRTQYF. Here the CDR3 DNA reads TGTGCCAGCAGGCCGGCCGCGGGGGGCAGAACGCAGTATTTT.

This clone was observed a handful of times. V and J are TRBV11-2 and TRBJ2-7, with 7 bases identical to TRBD1. Germline V gives CDR1 SGHAT, CDR2 FQNNGV. J gave up 2 bases and V 4 bases, and 5 bases lay outside the gene matches. The CDR3 has 14 amino acids. The CDR3, as DNA: TGTGCCAGCAGCTCACAGGGGCTCCCCTACGAGCAGTACTTC. It is translated as CASSSQGLPYEQYF.

The V and J genes are TRBV30 and TRBJ1-1, with unresolved D. The CDR3 has 13 amino acids. Germline V gene lookup returns CDR1 GTSNPN and CDR2 SVGIG (reference sequence). Trimming removed 2 bases at V and 0 bases at J, with 7 bases between. The CDR3 DNA follows: TGTGCCTGGAGTAGGAGGGTGAACACTGAAGCTTTCTTT. Amino acids: CAWSRRVNTEAFF.

This clone occurred a few times. V is TRBV7-3 and J is TRBJ1-3, with 9 bases that match TRBD1. The CDR3 is 15 amino acids. CDR1 and CDR2 from the germline V gene are SGHTA and FQGTGA. The V and J ends lost 5 bases and 7 bases, in that order; junction bases with no gene match: 9. CDR3 residues: CASSRTGQGLNTIYF. For the CDR3, the DNA is TGTGCCAGCAGCCGAACGGGACAGGGTCTTAACACCATATATTTT.

V is TRBV6-4 and J is TRBJ2-2; TRBD1 matches 7 bases. Germline V gene lookup returns CDR1 MRHNA and CDR2 SNTAGT. The V and J ends lost 8 bases and 2 bases, in that order; junction bases with no gene match: 8. There are 15 residues in the CDR3. The CDR3 protein is CASETGQPNTGELFF. CDR3 sequence (DNA): TGTGCCAGCGAGACGGGACAGCCAAACACCGGGGAGCTGTTTTTT.

V and J are TRBV5-1 and TRBJ2-1, with D maybe TRBD1 (6 bases). The V gene lost 7 bases and the J gene lost 1 base, with 24 bases spanning the gap. CDR3 length: 18 amino acids. Germline V lookup: CDR1 SGHRS, CDR2 YFSETQ. CDR3 sequence: CASARISFRGPSYNEQFF. CDR3 in DNA: TGCGCCAGCGCAAGAATTTCTTTCAGGGGCCCTTCCTACAATGAGCAGTTCTTC.

This clone has a count of ten or more. The genes are TRBV7-9 and TRBJ2-7, with D possibly matching TRBD1 (6 bases). V dropped 7 bases and J dropped 9 bases, with 13 bases sitting between them. Germline V gene sequence: CDR1 SEHNR, CDR2 FQNEAQ (reference sequence). This CDR3 has 11 residues. The CDR3 bases are TGTGCCAGCACCACAGGACAGTCGCAGTACTTC. Protein: CASTTGQSQYF.

This clone came up a few times. This chain joins TRBV7-9 and TRBJ1-3; D ambiguous. The CDR3 is made up of 13 amino acids. V lost 3 bases and J 5 bases, leaving 8 bases between the germline ends. CDR1 SEHNR and CDR2 FQNEAQ come from the germline V gene (reference sequence). CDR3 residues: CASSFGLRNTIYF. CDR3 bases: TGTGCCAGCAGCTTCGGACTGCGAAACACCATATATTTT.